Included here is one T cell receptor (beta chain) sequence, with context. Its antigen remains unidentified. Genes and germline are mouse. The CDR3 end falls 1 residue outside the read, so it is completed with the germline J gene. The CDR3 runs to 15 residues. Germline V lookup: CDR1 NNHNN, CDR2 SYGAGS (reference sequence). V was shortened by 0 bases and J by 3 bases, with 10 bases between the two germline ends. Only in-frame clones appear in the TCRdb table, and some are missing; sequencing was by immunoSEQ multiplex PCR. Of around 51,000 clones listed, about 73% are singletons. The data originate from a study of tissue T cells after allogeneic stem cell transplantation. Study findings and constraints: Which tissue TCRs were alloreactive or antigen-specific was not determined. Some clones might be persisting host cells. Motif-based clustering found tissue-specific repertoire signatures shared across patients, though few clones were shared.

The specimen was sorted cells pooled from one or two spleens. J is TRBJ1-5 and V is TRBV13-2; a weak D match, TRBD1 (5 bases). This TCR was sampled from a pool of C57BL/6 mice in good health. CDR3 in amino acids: CASGDARGANQAPLF. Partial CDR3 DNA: TGTGCCAGCGGTGATGCGAGGGGCGCCAACCAGGCTCCGCTT.